This T cell receptor beta chain was sequenced during a study of cytotoxic CD8 clonotypes in ibrutinib-treated CLL. The J segment lost 0 bases and the V segment lost 2 bases, leaving 3 bases of the junction unmatched. The CDR3 sequence is 15 residues long. Assay used: immunoSEQ multiplex PCR; TCRdb lists only in-frame clones, some missing. The table lists nearly 300,000 clones, roughly four fifths of them singletons. The chain has TRBV23-1 and TRBJ2-7; TRBD1 matches 8 bases. TRBV23-1 is designated an ORF whose function remains uncertain. The sequenced sample was PBMCs, obtained at disease progression, from a patient treated with ibrutinib. This TCR derives from a human donor with chronic lymphocytic leukemia. CDR3 loop: CASSQRTGLSYEQYF. The CDR3 bases are TGCGCCAGCAGTCAAAGGACAGGGCTCTCCTACGAGCAGTACTTC.